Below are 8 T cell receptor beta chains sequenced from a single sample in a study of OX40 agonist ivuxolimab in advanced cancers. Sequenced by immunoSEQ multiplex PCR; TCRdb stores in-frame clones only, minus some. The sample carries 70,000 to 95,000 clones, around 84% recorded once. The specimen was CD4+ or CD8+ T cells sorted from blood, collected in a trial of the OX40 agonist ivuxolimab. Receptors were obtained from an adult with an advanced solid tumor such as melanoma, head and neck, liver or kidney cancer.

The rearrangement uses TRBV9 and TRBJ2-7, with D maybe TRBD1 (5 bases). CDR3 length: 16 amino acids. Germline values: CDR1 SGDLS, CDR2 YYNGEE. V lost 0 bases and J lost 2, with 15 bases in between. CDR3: CASSVGPGYGTYEQYF. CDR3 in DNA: TGTGCCAGCAGCGTAGGGCCAGGGTACGGAACCTACGAGCAGTACTTC.

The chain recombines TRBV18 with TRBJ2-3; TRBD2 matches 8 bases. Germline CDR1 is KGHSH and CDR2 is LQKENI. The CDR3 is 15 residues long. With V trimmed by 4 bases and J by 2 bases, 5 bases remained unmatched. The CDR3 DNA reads TGTGCCAGCTCACGGGCGGGAGGATCCACAGATACGCAGTATTTT. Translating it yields CASSRAGGSTDTQYF. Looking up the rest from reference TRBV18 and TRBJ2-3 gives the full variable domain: NAGVMQNPRHLVRRRGQEARLRCSPMKGHSHVYWYRQLPEEGLKFMVYLQKENIIDESGMPKERFSAEFPKEGPSILRIQQVVRGDSAAYFCASSRAGGSTDTQYFGPGTRLTVL.

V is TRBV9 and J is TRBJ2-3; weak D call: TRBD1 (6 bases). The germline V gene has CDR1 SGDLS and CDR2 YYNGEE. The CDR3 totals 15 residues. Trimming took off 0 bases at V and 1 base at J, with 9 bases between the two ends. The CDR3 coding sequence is TGTGCCAGCAGCGTAGCAGGGGTCGGCACAGATACGCAGTATTTT. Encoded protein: CASSVAGVGTDTQYF. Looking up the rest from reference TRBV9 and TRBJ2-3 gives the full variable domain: DSGVTQTPKHLITATGQRVTLRCSPRSGDLSVYWYQQSLDQGLQFLIQYYNGEERAKGNILERFSAQQFPDLHSELNLSSLELGDSALYFCASSVAGVGTDTQYFGPGTRLTVL.

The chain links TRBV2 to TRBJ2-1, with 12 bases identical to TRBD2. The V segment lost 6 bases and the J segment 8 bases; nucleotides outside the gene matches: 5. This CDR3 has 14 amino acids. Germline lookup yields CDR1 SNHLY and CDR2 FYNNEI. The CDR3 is CASSLAGGPDEQFF. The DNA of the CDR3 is TGTGCCAGCAGCCTAGCGGGAGGGCCCGATGAGCAGTTCTTC.

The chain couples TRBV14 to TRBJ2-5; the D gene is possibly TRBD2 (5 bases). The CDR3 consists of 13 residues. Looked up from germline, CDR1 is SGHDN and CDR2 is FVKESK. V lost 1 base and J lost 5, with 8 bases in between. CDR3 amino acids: CASSQGGGETQYF. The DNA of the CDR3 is TGTGCCAGCAGCCAAGGAGGAGGCGAGACCCAGTACTTC.

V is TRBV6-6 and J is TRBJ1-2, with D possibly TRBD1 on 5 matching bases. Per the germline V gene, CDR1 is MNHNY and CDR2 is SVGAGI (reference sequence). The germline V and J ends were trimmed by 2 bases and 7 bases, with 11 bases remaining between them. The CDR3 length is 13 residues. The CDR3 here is CASSYTNQGGYTF. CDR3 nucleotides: TGTGCCAGCAGTTACACCAACCAGGGTGGCTACACCTTC.

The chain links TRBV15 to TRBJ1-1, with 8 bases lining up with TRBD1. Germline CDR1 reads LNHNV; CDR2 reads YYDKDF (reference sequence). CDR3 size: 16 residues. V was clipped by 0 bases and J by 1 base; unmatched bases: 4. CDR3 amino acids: CATSRERGTGNTEAFF. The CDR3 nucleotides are TGTGCCACCAGCAGAGAACGGGGGACAGGGAACACTGAAGCTTTCTTT.

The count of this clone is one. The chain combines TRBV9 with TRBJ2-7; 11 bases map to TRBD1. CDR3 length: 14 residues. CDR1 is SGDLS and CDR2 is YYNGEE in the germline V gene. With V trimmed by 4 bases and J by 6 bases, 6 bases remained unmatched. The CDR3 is CASSPGQGVSEQYF. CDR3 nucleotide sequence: TGTGCCAGCAGCCCGGGACAGGGGGTATCCGAGCAGTACTTC.